This is a list of T cell receptor beta chains from one sample in a study of T cell changes during pregnancy in multiple sclerosis. Produced via immunoSEQ multiplex PCR; TCRdb's table is partial and in-frame only. The sample holds 39,000 or so clones; 75% to 95% are singletons and the top ten take 9.5% to 13%. Source: CD8+ T cells from peripheral blood mononuclear cells, taken after pregnancy. These receptors came from a female donor with multiple sclerosis, enrolled in a pregnancy study. The conserved cysteine and the conserved F or W are not part of the CDR3 here.

CDR3 | V
ASSSGGAEAF | TRBV19
ASSPIQGQVISGNTIY | TRBV13
ASRRGTDYNSPLH | TRBV7-9
ASSATDTQY | TRBV9
ASSLTGSRTDTQY | TRBV27
ASSAPTSGPKDTQY | TRBV9
ASSHPTLAGGGDTQY | TRBV4-1
SVPPGDEQF | TRBV29-1
ASSYREVTGELF | TRBV6-5
ASSQGLEQF | TRBV19
ASSSRGGRGTDTQY | TRBV7-2
ASSNLDRANTGELF | TRBV19
ASSLRGRASGEQY | TRBV27
ASSWGQGQYNEQF | TRBV5-1
ASSKTGGPTYEQY | TRBV7-9
ASSVLSGDQPQH | TRBV5-1
ASSSRDRTGEGYT | TRBV7-9
ASSLGPSSYNEQF | TRBV7-9
ASSGPGTGGYNEQF | TRBV6-1
ATSRVGRDNGYT | TRBV15
ASSLVGGPGANVLT | TRBV7-8
ASSKVGCGTELYTDTQY | TRBV21-1
ASGHQIWREGRESRRREYEQY | TRBV28
ASSYSPGGQPQH | TRBV6-6
ASSLYRGETQY | TRBV27
ASSFLRGHTGELF | TRBV28
ASSPRENIQY | TRBV9
ASSYSGDSNYGYT | TRBV6-5
AISISSGTGELF | TRBV10-3
ASSITGDGNTEAF | TRBV4-2
ASSWTSGSVNEQF | TRBV7-8
AISGVSASGREGETQY | TRBV10-3
ASSQDRTSGYEQY | TRBV14
ASSVGAGTDTQY | TRBV9
ASSPTRAYEQF | TRBV4-2
ASSLELLAGGHPSETQY | TRBV7-2
ASSLVQGVYYEQY | TRBV7-8
ASSLGTGGTDTQY | TRBV5-8
ASTLRGITDTQY | TRBV5-1
AISGGLAEANEQF | TRBV10-3
ASSDSPNYGYT | TRBV27
ASSRGPDTQY | TRBV19
ASSDRQGAF | TRBV2
ASSPTLTSGTYEQY | TRBV9
ASSHGAFSTDTQY | TRBV4-1
ASSPDSTGYNEQF | TRBV7-9
ASVTGGADQPQH | TRBV5-1
ASTQQGTTANYGYT | TRBV6-4
ASSQRRVGYT | TRBV23-1
ASSWTSGSEGEQF | TRBV5-1
ASSSGTGGSYEQY | TRBV7-6
ASSFSTWELF | TRBV2
ASSLGLFTDTQY | TRBV27
ASSLSIGDRGYEQY | TRBV27
ASSLSQGRAEAF | TRBV7-9
ASSHISASGPTDTQY | TRBV4-1
ASSTDGRGTDTQY | TRBV5-1
ASSGSLADTQY | TRBV9
ASSLRGGVWNTEAF | TRBV7-3